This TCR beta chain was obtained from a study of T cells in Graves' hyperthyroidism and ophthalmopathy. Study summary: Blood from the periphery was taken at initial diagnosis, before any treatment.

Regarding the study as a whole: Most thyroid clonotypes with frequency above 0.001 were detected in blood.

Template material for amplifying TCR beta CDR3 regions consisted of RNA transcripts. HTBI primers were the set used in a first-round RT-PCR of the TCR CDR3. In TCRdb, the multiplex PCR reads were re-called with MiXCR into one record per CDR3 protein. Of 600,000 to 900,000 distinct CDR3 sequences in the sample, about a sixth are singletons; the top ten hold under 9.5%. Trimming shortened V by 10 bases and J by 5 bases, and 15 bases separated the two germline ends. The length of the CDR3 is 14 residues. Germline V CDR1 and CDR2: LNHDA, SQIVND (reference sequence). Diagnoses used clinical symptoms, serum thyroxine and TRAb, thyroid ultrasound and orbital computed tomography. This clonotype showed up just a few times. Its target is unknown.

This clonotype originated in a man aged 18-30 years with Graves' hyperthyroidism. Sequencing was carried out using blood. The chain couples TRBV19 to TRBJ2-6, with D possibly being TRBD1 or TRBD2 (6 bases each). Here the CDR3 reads CATQPGARANVLTF. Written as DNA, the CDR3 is TGTGCCACCCAACCGGGGGCAAGGGCCAACGTCCTGACTTTC.